This T cell receptor beta chain was captured by sequencing in a study of blood T cells in healthy people across ages. Whole-study results and caveats: Among long-lived donors, naive CD4+ cells were more numerous and diversity higher than in aged donors.

V dropped 7 bases and J dropped 4 bases, with 19 bases sitting between them. This CDR3 is 15 amino acids long. This clonotype was counted between two and nine times. Its antigen is not known. Through a sample-barcoded 5' primer and a J-beta primer mix, a second PCR was run for roughly 6 to 12 cycles. Per-sample output comprised a minimum of 2.5 million paired-end reads containing CDR3. From the 5' RACE reads, TCRdb called clonotypes with MiXCR, one entry per CDR3 protein. This sample has fewer than 600,000 distinct CDR3 sequences, with 25% to 35% found just once. The sample was also reused in another study, on T cells of mothers and their children. That report notes: Researchers put all of the extracted RNA into cDNA synthesis, using 1.5 ug per 15 ul. Per mother, over 9 million TCR beta CDR3 reads were obtained; per child, about 3 million.

The chain is built from TRBV12-3 or TRBV12-4 and TRBJ2-5; maybe TRBD1 (6 bases). The receptor's source is a boy between 2 and 10 years old in good health. The source material was blood. CDR3 loop: CASTLRIRGGETQYF. The DNA for the CDR3 is TGTGCCAGCACCCTGAGGATTAGAGGGGGAGAGACCCAGTACTTC.